These T cell receptor beta chains were read from a single sample in a study of OX40 agonist ivuxolimab in advanced cancers. The data were produced by immunoSEQ multiplex PCR, yet TCRdb's version contains in-frame clones alone and is incomplete. The sample lists 60,000 to 80,000 clones; roughly 92% were seen once. Sequencing used CD4+ or CD8+ T cells sorted from blood, obtained in a trial of the OX40 agonist ivuxolimab. These receptors all stem from an adult with an advanced solid tumor such as melanoma, head and neck, liver or kidney cancer. CDR3s include the opening cysteine and the closing phenylalanine or tryptophan. The D gene is left open where the match is weak.

TRBJ2-7 TRBV19 TRBD2 12 TGTGCCGCCGGGACTACCCTCTACGAGCAGTACTTC CAAGTTLYEQYF
TRBJ2-4 TRBV5-6 TRBD2 15 TGTGCCAGCAGCATCGTGACTAGCGGGAAGTACATTCAGTACTTC CASSIVTSGKYIQYF
TRBJ1-2 TRBV6-5 . 14 TGTGCCAGCAGTTACGCAGATACTAACTATGGCTACACCTTC CASSYADTNYGYTF
TRBJ2-2 TRBV9 TRBD2 18 TGTGCCAGCAGCGTAGTGCCCGCTAGCGGGTCGAACACCGGGGAGCTGTTTTTT CASSVVPASGSNTGELFF
TRBJ2-5 TRBV7-9 . 14 TGTGCCAGCAGCTTAATGGCGGGACAAGAGACCCAGTACTTC CASSLMAGQETQYF
TRBJ2-1 TRBV7-6 TRBD2 15 TGTGCCAGCAGCTTCGGGACTAGCGGGAGAGACGAGCAGTTCTTC CASSFGTSGRDEQFF
TRBJ2-5 TRBV5-8 TRBD1 14 TGTGCCAGCAGAACCGGGGACAGGGTTCAGTCCCAGTACTTC CASRTGDRVQSQYF
TRBJ1-1 TRBV5-6 . 13 TGTGCCAGCAGCCCGGCCGCGAACACTGAAGCTTTCTTT CASSPAANTEAFF
TRBJ1-1 TRBV10-1 TRBD1 15 TGCGCCAGCAACGGACAGGGTATGATGAACACTGAAGCTTTCTTT CASNGQGMMNTEAFF
TRBJ2-1 TRBV7-9 . 13 TGTGCCAGCAGCTTAGGAGGGATCCCTGAGCAGTTCTTC CASSLGGIPEQFF